A selection of T cell receptor beta chains follows, all from one sample in a study of control samples from healthy donors and cancer patients. TCRdb keeps only in-frame clones here, not all; method: immunoSEQ multiplex PCR. The repertoire holds around 130,000 clones, with over 75% as singletons. Material for sequencing was blood. Receptors originate from a young man in good health. Each CDR3 is given with its conserved first and last residue. Fields, in order: D gene, J gene, clone size, V gene, CDR3 protein, CDR3 DNA. D genes are given only for firm matches. Only part of the rows carry a size: once, few, many, or a class if the clone is expanded.

- | TRBJ2-1 | once | TRBV6-5 | CASSQQNQGGEQFF | TGTGCCAGCAGTCAACAAAACCAGGGTGGTGAGCAGTTCTTC
TRBD2 | TRBJ2-7 | - | TRBV28 | CASSFGGVYEQYF | TGTGCCAGCAGTTTTGGGGGGGTGTACGAGCAGTACTTC
- | TRBJ2-5 | - | TRBV2 | CASSAPDRQETQYF | TGTGCCAGCAGTGCCCCGGACAGACAAGAGACCCAGTACTTC
- | TRBJ1-3 | - | TRBV9 | CASSADQSSGNTIYF | TGTGCCAGCAGCGCCGACCAGAGCTCTGGAAACACCATATATTTT
TRBD1 | TRBJ2-7 | - | TRBV19 | CASKRGQGAYEQYF | TGTGCCAGTAAACGGGGACAGGGGGCCTACGAGCAGTACTTC
- | TRBJ2-2 | - | TRBV6-5 | CASSHTRTGELFF | TGTGCCAGCAGTCATACAAGGACCGGGGAGCTGTTTTTT
- | TRBJ1-4 | - | TRBV7-8 | CASSSRTALLSTNEKLFF | TGTGCCAGCAGCTCCCGGACAGCCCTTCTCTCAACTAATGAAAAACTGTTTTTT
- | TRBJ1-1 | - | TRBV7-9 | CASSKQGLGTEAFF | TGTGCCAGCAGCAAACAGGGTTTAGGGACTGAAGCTTTCTTT
- | TRBJ1-2 | few | TRBV6-1 | CASSEDSWGYTF | TGTGCCAGCAGTGAAGACAGCTGGGGCTACACCTTC
TRBD1 | TRBJ2-7 | - | TRBV5-1 | CASSLLPGQGISYEQYF | TGCGCCAGCAGCCTCTTACCGGGACAGGGAATATCCTACGAGCAGTACTTC
- | TRBJ1-2 | - | TRBV5-1 | CASSATDSGYGYTF | TGCGCCAGCAGCGCGACAGATTCAGGCTATGGCTACACCTTC
- | TRBJ2-7 | once | TRBV7-9 | CASSPNGYEQYF | TGTGCCAGCAGCCCCAATGGCTACGAGCAGTACTTC
TRBD1 | TRBJ2-1 | - | TRBV3-1/TRBV3-2 | CASSRDRGLNEQFF | TGTGCCAGCAGCAGGGACAGGGGGCTGAATGAGCAGTTCTTC
TRBD1 | TRBJ2-5 | - | TRBV6-1 | CASSEGTGGWETQYF | TGTGCCAGCAGTGAAGGGACAGGGGGATGGGAGACCCAGTACTTC
- | TRBJ2-7 | - | TRBV11-2 | CASSIGYEQYF | TGTGCCAGCAGCATCGGATACGAGCAGTACTTC
- | TRBJ1-1 | - | TRBV6-6 | CASSYSALNTEAFF | TGTGCCAGCAGTTACTCAGCCCTGAACACTGAAGCTTTCTTT
TRBD1 | TRBJ2-7 | few | TRBV5-1 | CASSPQTGPGEQYF | TGCGCCAGCAGCCCGCAGACAGGGCCGGGAGAGCAGTACTTC
- | TRBJ2-2 | - | TRBV7-8 | CASSLVANGELFF | TGTGCCAGCAGCTTAGTGGCGAACGGGGAGCTGTTTTTT
TRBD1 | TRBJ1-2 | - | TRBV29-1 | CSADDRGAYGYTF | TGCAGCGCAGATGACAGGGGAGCCTATGGCTACACCTTC
- | TRBJ1-1 | - | TRBV28 | CASSLNNLSGHLNTEAFF | TGTGCCAGCAGTTTAAACAATCTTTCGGGACACCTGAACACTGAAGCTTTCTTT
- | TRBJ2-5 | - | TRBV7-2 | CASSLPRTTVETQYF | TGTGCCAGCAGCTTACCCCGGACAACCGTGGAGACCCAGTACTTC
- | TRBJ2-7 | - | TRBV3-1/TRBV3-2 | CASTPGAGEQYF | TGTGCCAGTACGCCGGGGGCGGGGGAGCAGTACTTC
- | TRBJ2-6 | - | TRBV27 | CASSFRLYSGANVLTF | TGTGCCAGCAGTTTTCGTCTTTACTCTGGGGCCAACGTCCTGACTTTC
- | TRBJ2-7 | - | TRBV5-1 | CASSLDSLSYEQYF | TGCGCCAGCAGTTTGGACAGTCTCTCTTACGAGCAGTACTTC
- | TRBJ1-1 | - | TRBV30 | CAWSAGPQGTEAFF | TGTGCCTGGAGTGCGGGGCCTCAGGGGACTGAAGCTTTCTTT
- | TRBJ2-3 | - | TRBV29-1 | CSVEESRGDTQYF | TGCAGCGTTGAAGAGAGCCGGGGCGATACGCAGTATTTT
- | TRBJ2-2 | - | TRBV30 | CAWSVLGAGELFF | TGTGCCTGGAGTGTATTGGGGGCCGGGGAGCTGTTTTTT
- | TRBJ1-4 | - | TRBV3-1/TRBV3-2 | CASSDGPTANEKLFF | TGTGCCAGCAGCGACGGGCCAACTGCTAATGAAAAACTGTTTTTT
- | TRBJ1-5 | - | TRBV6-1 | CASSEMGGGPQPQHF | TGTGCCAGCAGTGAAATGGGCGGGGGCCCGCAGCCCCAGCATTTT
- | TRBJ1-1 | - | TRBV15 | CATSLLGASPFF | TGTGCCACCAGCCTTTTGGGGGCGAGTCCTTTCTTT
- | TRBJ1-2 | - | TRBV7-2 | CASSLEVRSRRGYTF | TGTGCCAGCAGCTTAGAAGTCAGGAGTCGGCGTGGCTACACCTTC
TRBD1 | TRBJ2-7 | - | TRBV5-1 | CASSPTGGNYEQYF | TGCGCCAGCAGCCCTACAGGGGGCAATTACGAGCAGTACTTC
TRBD1 | TRBJ2-7 | - | TRBV28 | CASGSPGQGAPYEQYF | TGTGCCAGCGGATCGCCGGGACAGGGGGCTCCCTACGAGCAGTACTTC
- | TRBJ1-5 | once | TRBV2 | CASRPPGGGNQPQHF | TGTGCCAGCAGACCTCCGGGTGGGGGCAATCAGCCCCAGCATTTT
TRBD2 | TRBJ2-1 | - | TRBV9 | CASGLAGGHGQFF | TGTGCCAGCGGACTAGCGGGGGGGCACGGGCAGTTCTTC
- | TRBJ1-1 | - | TRBV18 | CASSRAENTEAFF | TGTGCCAGCTCACGGGCAGAGAACACTGAAGCTTTCTTT
TRBD1 | TRBJ2-2 | - | TRBV27 | CASSIQGWSTGELFF | TGTGCCAGCTCTATACAGGGGTGGAGTACCGGGGAGCTGTTTTTT
- | TRBJ2-2 | - | TRBV30 | CAWSVERSRTGELFF | TGTGCCTGGAGTGTTGAACGGTCGAGGACCGGGGAGCTGTTTTTT
- | TRBJ1-2 | - | TRBV7-3 | CASSLEPGYGYTF | TGTGCCAGCAGCTTAGAACCAGGATATGGCTACACCTTC
TRBD1 | TRBJ1-1 | - | TRBV2 | CASNQDRVTEAFF | TGTGCCAGCAACCAGGACAGGGTTACTGAAGCTTTCTTT
- | TRBJ1-4 | - | TRBV25-1 | CASSDRSTGRNIEKLFF | TGTGCCAGCAGTGATCGGAGTACGGGACGGAACATTGAAAAACTGTTTTTT
- | TRBJ1-2 | - | TRBV5-6 | CASSPPAGQKISYGYTF | TGTGCCAGCAGCCCACCCGCAGGACAGAAGATTTCCTATGGCTACACCTTC
- | TRBJ2-3 | once | TRBV24-1 | CATSDRSAAGDTDTQYF | TGTGCCACCAGTGATCGTTCCGCCGCTGGGGACACAGATACGCAGTATTTT
- | TRBJ2-1 | - | TRBV11-2 | CASSLAETEISYNEQFF | TGTGCCAGCAGCTTAGCCGAGACAGAGATCTCCTACAATGAGCAGTTCTTC
- | TRBJ1-5 | - | TRBV6-5 | CAGRVDNQPQHF | TGTGCTGGCCGGGTTGACAATCAGCCCCAGCATTTT
TRBD1 | TRBJ1-3 | - | TRBV16 | CASSQSDRGTDTIYF | TGTGCCAGCAGCCAATCGGACAGGGGTACAGACACCATATATTTT
TRBD1 | TRBJ2-7 | - | TRBV5-1 | CASSLSGFGTGAPYEQYF | TGCGCCAGCAGCTTATCCGGCTTCGGGACAGGGGCTCCCTACGAGCAGTACTTC
TRBD1 | TRBJ1-4 | - | TRBV12-3/TRBV12-4 | CASQGGVEKLFF | TGTGCCAGTCAGGGGGGTGTCGAAAAACTGTTTTTT
- | TRBJ1-3 | - | TRBV10-3 | CAISLGMKSGAGNTIYF | TGTGCCATCAGTTTAGGTATGAAGTCCGGGGCTGGAAACACCATATATTTT
TRBD2 | TRBJ2-1 | - | TRBV4-2 | CASSGGGASYNEQFF | TGTGCCAGCAGCGGGGGGGGTGCCTCCTACAATGAGCAGTTCTTC
TRBD1 | TRBJ1-4 | - | TRBV19 | CASSTTGTGWEKLFF | TGTGCCAGTAGTACAACCGGGACAGGCTGGGAAAAACTGTTTTTT
- | TRBJ2-7 | - | TRBV6-5 | CASSQPFGILHEQYF | TGTGCCAGCAGCCAACCGTTCGGGATCCTGCACGAGCAGTACTTC
TRBD1 | TRBJ1-4 | - | TRBV7-9 | CASSGGTGPTNEKLFF | TGTGCCAGCAGCGGGGGGACAGGGCCAACTAATGAAAAACTGTTTTTT
- | TRBJ2-1 | - | TRBV29-1 | CSVPPTGGISYNEQFF | TGCAGCGTGCCCCCGACAGGAGGGATCTCCTACAATGAGCAGTTCTTC
- | TRBJ1-5 | - | TRBV7-9 | CASSSPEGNQPQHF | TGTGCCAGCAGCTCCCCCGAGGGCAATCAGCCCCAGCATTTT
- | TRBJ2-5 | few | TRBV3-1/TRBV3-2 | CASSQRVQETQYF | TGTGCCAGCAGCCAAAGAGTGCAAGAGACCCAGTACTTC
- | TRBJ1-5 | - | TRBV24-1 | CATSDRNGNQPQHF | TGTGCCACCAGTGACAGGAACGGCAATCAGCCCCAGCATTTT
- | TRBJ1-2 | - | TRBV19 | CASIPTVTNYGYTF | TGTGCCAGTATTCCGACAGTCACTAACTATGGCTACACCTTC
- | TRBJ1-1 | - | TRBV12-3/TRBV12-4 | CASSFRGTEAFF | TGTGCCAGCAGCTTTCGGGGGACTGAAGCTTTCTTT
TRBD2 | TRBJ2-5 | - | TRBV7-2 | CASSLNRLAGVETQYF | TGTGCCAGCAGCTTAAATAGGCTAGCGGGAGTGGAGACCCAGTACTTC